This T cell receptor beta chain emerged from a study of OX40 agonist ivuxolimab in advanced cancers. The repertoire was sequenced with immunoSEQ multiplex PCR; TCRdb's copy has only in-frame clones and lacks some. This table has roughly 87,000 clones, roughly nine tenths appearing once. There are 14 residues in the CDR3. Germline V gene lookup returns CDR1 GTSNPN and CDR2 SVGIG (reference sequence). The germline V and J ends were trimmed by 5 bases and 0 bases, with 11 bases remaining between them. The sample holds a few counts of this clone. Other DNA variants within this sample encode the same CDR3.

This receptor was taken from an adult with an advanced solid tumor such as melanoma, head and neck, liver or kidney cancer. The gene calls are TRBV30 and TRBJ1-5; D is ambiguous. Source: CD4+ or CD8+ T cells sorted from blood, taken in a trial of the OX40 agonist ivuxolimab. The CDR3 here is CAWGWENSNQPQHF. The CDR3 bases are TGTGCCTGGGGGTGGGAAAATAGCAATCAGCCCCAGCATTTT.